The clone carrying this TCR beta chain was counted at least ten times. The antigen is not known. The diagnoses drew upon clinical symptoms, serum thyroxine and TRAb, thyroid ultrasound and orbital computed tomography. The data stem from a study of T cells in Graves' hyperthyroidism and ophthalmopathy. Study results and limitations: Appearing also in blood were most of the thyroid clonotypes expanded above 0.001. By a 13 V-J model, ophthalmopathy was set apart from stable hyperthyroidism. Ophthalmopathy was identified by the model a median approximately 6.4 months ahead of onset.

RNA transcripts served as the template for amplifying TCR beta CDR3 regions. Primed by the HTBI set, a first-round RT-PCR was run on the TCR CDR3. One entry per CDR3 protein, called by TCRdb with MiXCR from the multiplex PCR reads. The sample includes about 290,000 distinct CDR3 sequences, about 13% of them seen just once. Germline V CDR1 and CDR2: MNHNS, SASEGT. This CDR3 comprises 13 residues. The V and J ends lost 8 bases and 8 bases respectively, with 15 bases between them. This receptor was identified in a woman in her 40s with Graves' hyperthyroidism. The material sequenced was blood. The J gene is TRBJ1-4, the V gene TRBV6-1; possible D gene TRBD1, 6 bases. The CDR3 nucleotides read TGTGCCAGCTCCAAACAGGGAGAAGAAAAACTGTTTTTT. This codes for CASSKQGEEKLFF.